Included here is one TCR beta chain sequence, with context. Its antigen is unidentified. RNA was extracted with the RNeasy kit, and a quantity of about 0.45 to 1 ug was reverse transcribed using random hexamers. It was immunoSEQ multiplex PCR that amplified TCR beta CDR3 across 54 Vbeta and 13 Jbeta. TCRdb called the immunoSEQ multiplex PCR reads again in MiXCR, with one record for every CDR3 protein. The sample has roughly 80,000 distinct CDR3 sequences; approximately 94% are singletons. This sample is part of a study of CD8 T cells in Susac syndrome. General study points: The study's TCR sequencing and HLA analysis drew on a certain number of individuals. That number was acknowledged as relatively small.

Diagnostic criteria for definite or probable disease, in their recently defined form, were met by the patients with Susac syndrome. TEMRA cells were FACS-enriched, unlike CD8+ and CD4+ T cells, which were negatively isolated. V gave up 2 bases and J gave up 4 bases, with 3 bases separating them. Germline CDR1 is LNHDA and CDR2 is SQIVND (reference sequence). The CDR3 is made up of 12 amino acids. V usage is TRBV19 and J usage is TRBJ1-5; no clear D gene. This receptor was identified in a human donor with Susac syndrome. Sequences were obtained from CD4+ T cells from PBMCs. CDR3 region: CASSIWNQPQHF. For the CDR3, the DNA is TGTGCCAGTAGTATATGGAATCAGCCCCAGCATTTT.